This TCR beta chain was sequenced in a study of blood T cell repertoires in COVID-19. The protocol was immunoSEQ multiplex PCR, while the TCRdb copy is restricted to in-frame clones and leaves out a portion. Among some 21,000 clones listed, approximately 84% were seen once. The receptor was derived from a man aged 40-50 years with acute or convalescent COVID-19. The sequenced sample consisted of peripheral blood.

Written as DNA, the CDR3 is TGTGCCAGCAGCCCAAACAGGGATACGCAGTATTTT. Residues: CASSPNRDTQYF. The chain is built from TRBV7-3 and TRBJ2-3; maybe TRBD1 (5 bases). In germline, CDR1 is SGHTA, CDR2 FQGTGA. There are 12 residues in the CDR3. The germline V and J ends were trimmed by 5 bases and 6 bases, with 9 bases remaining between them.